This T cell receptor (beta chain) was identified during a study of neurological immune-mediated disorders. This clonotype was seen more than once but under ten times. With a much larger clone just one base away, this may be a read error. The germline V and J ends were trimmed by 4 bases and 4 bases, with 9 bases remaining between them. CDR3 length: 13 residues. Germline V gene sequence: CDR1 MGHDK, CDR2 SYGVNS. Via MiXCR, TCRdb re-called the 5' RACE reads, giving one row per CDR3 protein. The sample carries some 60,000 distinct CDR3 sequences, around 3.6% recorded once. This TCR derives from a woman in her twenties or thirties with multiple sclerosis. V and J are TRBV25-1 and TRBJ2-3; D unresolved. The source material was PBMCs. DNA for the CDR3: TGTGCCAGCAGTGTAAAGGGCCCAGATACGCAGTATTTT. It specifies CASSVKGPDTQYF.